The rows below give T cell receptor beta chains drawn from one sample of a study of blood T cell repertoires in COVID-19. Clones were read by immunoSEQ multiplex PCR, and TCRdb kept only the in-frame ones, dropping some. The sample lists around 250,000 clones, just under 85% seen once, with approximately 1.9% in the top ten. Material: peripheral blood. These receptors came from a woman of 80 years or more with acute or convalescent COVID-19. Both conserved end residues are part of each CDR3. A D gene is named only where the DNA matches it firmly. Some rows have no size entry. The others give once, few or many, or a class for an expanded clone.

d_call: TRBD2
clone_size: once
v_call: TRBV7-8
j_call: TRBJ2-3
cdr3_aa: CASSLIRPGLAGGSTDTQYF
cdr3_nt: TGTGCCAGCAGCTTAATCCGACCGGGACTAGCGGGAGGCAGCACAGATACGCAGTATTTT

d_call: TRBD1
clone_size: NA
v_call: TRBV4-3
j_call: TRBJ2-7
cdr3_aa: CASSQDLGFSGGYEQYF
cdr3_nt: TGCGCCAGCAGCCAAGATTTGGGGTTTTCAGGGGGTTACGAGCAGTACTTC

d_call: NA
clone_size: NA
v_call: TRBV6-5
j_call: TRBJ1-1
cdr3_aa: CASSFWEDTEAFF
cdr3_nt: TGTGCCAGCAGTTTTTGGGAGGACACTGAAGCTTTCTTT

d_call: NA
clone_size: few
v_call: TRBV19
j_call: TRBJ2-1
cdr3_aa: CAGPLVIGEQFF
cdr3_nt: TGTGCCGGCCCACTAGTTATTGGTGAGCAGTTCTTC

d_call: TRBD2
clone_size: NA
v_call: TRBV6-5
j_call: TRBJ2-5
cdr3_aa: CASSRLAAQETQYF
cdr3_nt: TGTGCCAGCAGTCGACTAGCGGCGCAAGAGACCCAGTACTTC

d_call: NA
clone_size: NA
v_call: TRBV5-1
j_call: TRBJ2-3
cdr3_aa: CASRLLGGASTDTQYF
cdr3_nt: TGCGCCAGCCGATTACTAGGGGGGGCTTCCACAGATACGCAGTATTTT

d_call: NA
clone_size: NA
v_call: TRBV12-3/TRBV12-4
j_call: TRBJ1-2
cdr3_aa: CASSLAEKGYTF
cdr3_nt: TGTGCCAGCAGTTTAGCGGAGAAGGGCTACACCTTC

d_call: NA
clone_size: NA
v_call: TRBV6-2/TRBV6-3
j_call: TRBJ2-3
cdr3_aa: CASSYVASGTDTQYF
cdr3_nt: TGTGCCAGCAGTTACGTAGCGTCTGGCACAGATACGCAGTATTTT

d_call: NA
clone_size: NA
v_call: TRBV11-2
j_call: TRBJ2-7
cdr3_aa: CASSGGDKYEQYF
cdr3_nt: TGTGCCAGCAGCGGGGGGGACAAATACGAGCAGTACTTC

d_call: TRBD1
clone_size: once
v_call: TRBV3-1/TRBV3-2
j_call: TRBJ2-1
cdr3_aa: CASSQSRDRGRVEQFF
cdr3_nt: TGTGCCAGCAGCCAGAGCCGGGACAGGGGGCGAGTTGAGCAGTTCTTC

d_call: NA
clone_size: NA
v_call: TRBV6-5
j_call: TRBJ1-6
cdr3_aa: CASSRPPDSPLHF
cdr3_nt: TGTGCCAGCAGTCGCCCCCCAGATTCACCCCTCCACTTT

d_call: TRBD1
clone_size: few
v_call: TRBV5-6
j_call: TRBJ1-5
cdr3_aa: CASSRGQGSNQPQHF
cdr3_nt: TGTGCCAGCAGCCGCGGACAGGGTAGCAATCAGCCCCAGCATTTT

d_call: TRBD1
clone_size: NA
v_call: TRBV11-2
j_call: TRBJ1-3
cdr3_aa: CASSPAGTGFSGNTIYF
cdr3_nt: TGTGCCAGCAGCCCAGCGGGGACAGGTTTCTCTGGAAACACCATATATTTT

d_call: NA
clone_size: NA
v_call: TRBV28
j_call: TRBJ1-1
cdr3_aa: CASSNRVKGEAFF
cdr3_nt: TGTGCCAGCAGCAACAGGGTAAAGGGTGAAGCTTTCTTT

d_call: NA
clone_size: NA
v_call: TRBV7-2
j_call: TRBJ2-5
cdr3_aa: CASSKGPGAETQYF
cdr3_nt: TGTGCCAGCAGCAAGGGCCCTGGGGCGGAGACCCAGTACTTC

d_call: NA
clone_size: once
v_call: TRBV4-1
j_call: TRBJ1-2
cdr3_aa: CASSQVSANYGYTF
cdr3_nt: TGCGCCAGCAGCCAAGTCTCTGCTAACTATGGCTACACCTTC

d_call: TRBD1
clone_size: NA
v_call: TRBV6-5
j_call: TRBJ2-7
cdr3_aa: CASSYSRQGTLKQYF
cdr3_nt: TGTGCCAGCAGTTACTCGAGACAGGGCACCCTCAAACAATACTTC

d_call: NA
clone_size: NA
v_call: TRBV7-9
j_call: TRBJ1-1
cdr3_aa: CASSLAGNRPNTEAFF
cdr3_nt: TGTGCCAGCAGCTTAGCTGGGAACAGGCCTAACACTGAAGCTTTCTTT

d_call: TRBD1
clone_size: NA
v_call: TRBV7-9
j_call: TRBJ1-2
cdr3_aa: CASSNTGTGDYGYTF
cdr3_nt: TGTGCCAGCAGCAACACCGGGACAGGTGACTATGGCTACACCTTC

d_call: TRBD1
clone_size: NA
v_call: TRBV7-9
j_call: TRBJ1-2
cdr3_aa: CASSITRWTGGTNYGYTF
cdr3_nt: TGTGCCAGCAGCATTACCCGGTGGACAGGGGGGACTAACTATGGCTACACCTTC

d_call: NA
clone_size: NA
v_call: TRBV11-2
j_call: TRBJ2-5
cdr3_aa: CASSLGGSQETQYF
cdr3_nt: TGTGCCAGCAGCTTAGGCGGCAGTCAAGAGACCCAGTACTTC

d_call: TRBD1
clone_size: NA
v_call: TRBV23-1
j_call: TRBJ1-6
cdr3_aa: CASPEGTGGTTYNSPLHF
cdr3_nt: TGCGCCAGCCCGGAAGGGACAGGGGGCACTACATATAATTCACCCCTCCACTTT

d_call: TRBD2
clone_size: NA
v_call: TRBV20-1
j_call: TRBJ2-3
cdr3_aa: CSASGFAGGNTDTQYF
cdr3_nt: TGCAGTGCTAGTGGGTTTGCGGGGGGAAACACAGATACGCAGTATTTT

d_call: NA
clone_size: NA
v_call: TRBV27
j_call: TRBJ2-2
cdr3_aa: CASSLYEGDTGELFF
cdr3_nt: TGTGCCAGCAGTTTATATGAGGGGGACACCGGGGAGCTGTTTTTT

d_call: NA
clone_size: NA
v_call: TRBV6-2/TRBV6-3
j_call: TRBJ1-6
cdr3_aa: CASSYLGRSSPLHF
cdr3_nt: TGTGCCAGCAGTTACCTCGGTAGGAGTTCACCCCTCCACTTT

d_call: NA
clone_size: NA
v_call: TRBV5-4
j_call: TRBJ1-5
cdr3_aa: CASSLGVNQPQHF
cdr3_nt: TGTGCCAGCAGCTTAGGGGTTAATCAGCCCCAGCATTTT

d_call: NA
clone_size: NA
v_call: TRBV9
j_call: TRBJ2-3
cdr3_aa: CASSVYAGAKDTQYF
cdr3_nt: TGTGCCAGCAGCGTATATGCGGGGGCAAAAGATACGCAGTATTTT

d_call: TRBD1
clone_size: NA
v_call: TRBV5-1
j_call: TRBJ1-3
cdr3_aa: CASSSGTGSGNTIYF
cdr3_nt: TGCGCCAGCAGCTCAGGGACAGGCTCTGGAAACACCATATATTTT

d_call: NA
clone_size: NA
v_call: TRBV11-3
j_call: TRBJ2-7
cdr3_aa: CASSLVFPVF
cdr3_nt: TGTGCCAGCAGCTTAGTCTTCCCCGTCTTC

d_call: NA
clone_size: NA
v_call: TRBV15
j_call: TRBJ2-7
cdr3_aa: CATSRARQGTYEQYF
cdr3_nt: TGTGCCACCAGCAGAGCCCGTCAGGGGACCTACGAGCAGTACTTC

d_call: TRBD1
clone_size: NA
v_call: TRBV11-3
j_call: TRBJ1-2
cdr3_aa: CASNRTGRGYTF
cdr3_nt: TGTGCCAGCAACAGGACAGGGCGGGGCTACACCTTC

d_call: NA
clone_size: NA
v_call: TRBV4-1
j_call: TRBJ1-2
cdr3_aa: CASSQALWPGVGYTF
cdr3_nt: TGCGCCAGCAGCCAAGCACTGTGGCCGGGGGTTGGCTACACCTTC

d_call: TRBD1
clone_size: few
v_call: TRBV11-2
j_call: TRBJ1-1
cdr3_aa: CASSARQGMTEAFF
cdr3_nt: TGTGCCAGCAGCGCCAGACAGGGGATGACTGAAGCTTTCTTT

d_call: TRBD2
clone_size: few
v_call: TRBV4-2
j_call: TRBJ2-7
cdr3_aa: CASSPPDWGLAFYEQYF
cdr3_nt: TGTGCCAGCAGCCCACCCGACTGGGGACTAGCTTTCTACGAGCAGTACTTC

d_call: TRBD1
clone_size: NA
v_call: TRBV4-3
j_call: TRBJ2-2
cdr3_aa: CASSQEPTGGAGELFF
cdr3_nt: TGCGCCAGCAGCCAAGAGCCGACAGGGGGTGCCGGGGAGCTGTTTTTT

d_call: TRBD1
clone_size: NA
v_call: TRBV6-5
j_call: TRBJ1-5
cdr3_aa: CASSPGTGGDQPQHF
cdr3_nt: TGTGCCAGCAGCCCCGGGACAGGGGGCGATCAGCCCCAGCATTTT

d_call: NA
clone_size: NA
v_call: TRBV6-5
j_call: TRBJ1-1
cdr3_aa: CASSTPGQKTEAFF
cdr3_nt: TGTGCCAGCAGTACCCCGGGACAAAAGACTGAAGCTTTCTTT

d_call: TRBD2
clone_size: NA
v_call: TRBV7-2
j_call: TRBJ2-7
cdr3_aa: CASSLGASGDYEQYF
cdr3_nt: TGTGCCAGCAGCTTAGGGGCTAGCGGGGATTACGAGCAGTACTTC

d_call: NA
clone_size: NA
v_call: TRBV5-8
j_call: TRBJ2-2
cdr3_aa: CAASITGVGELFF
cdr3_nt: TGTGCCGCGTCCATAACAGGCGTCGGGGAGCTGTTTTTT

d_call: NA
clone_size: once
v_call: TRBV3-1/TRBV3-2
j_call: TRBJ1-1
cdr3_aa: CASSQDQRRATEAFF
cdr3_nt: TGTGCCAGCAGCCAAGATCAGAGGAGGGCCACTGAAGCTTTCTTT

d_call: TRBD2
clone_size: once
v_call: TRBV11-2
j_call: TRBJ2-5
cdr3_aa: CASRGGRGGSQETQYF
cdr3_nt: TGTGCCAGCCGAGGTGGGCGGGGGGGCAGTCAAGAGACCCAGTACTTC

d_call: NA
clone_size: NA
v_call: TRBV5-1
j_call: TRBJ2-7
cdr3_aa: CASSLDRTRSYEQYF
cdr3_nt: TGCGCCAGCAGCTTGGATCGGACACGCTCCTACGAGCAGTACTTC

d_call: NA
clone_size: NA
v_call: TRBV6-2/TRBV6-3
j_call: TRBJ2-3
cdr3_aa: CASSYDGGGGRTDTQYF
cdr3_nt: TGTGCCAGCAGTTACGACGGGGGAGGGGGTCGCACAGATACGCAGTATTTT

d_call: NA
clone_size: NA
v_call: TRBV20-1
j_call: TRBJ1-2
cdr3_aa: CSAKGTRGYTF
cdr3_nt: TGCAGTGCTAAAGGGACAAGAGGCTACACCTTC

d_call: TRBD1
clone_size: NA
v_call: TRBV30
j_call: TRBJ1-2
cdr3_aa: CAWSRQGLPNYGYTF
cdr3_nt: TGTGCCTGGAGCAGACAGGGGTTGCCTAACTATGGCTACACCTTC

d_call: TRBD2
clone_size: NA
v_call: TRBV7-3
j_call: TRBJ2-3
cdr3_aa: CASSLTLLAGGTDTQYF
cdr3_nt: TGTGCCAGCAGCTTAACGTTGCTAGCGGGAGGCACAGATACGCAGTATTTT

d_call: TRBD2
clone_size: NA
v_call: TRBV6-5
j_call: TRBJ2-5
cdr3_aa: CASRGIAGTGETQYF
cdr3_nt: TGTGCCAGCAGGGGCATAGCGGGGACGGGTGAGACCCAGTACTTC

d_call: NA
clone_size: few
v_call: TRBV19
j_call: TRBJ2-3
cdr3_aa: CASSNPGGVTHTQYF
cdr3_nt: TGTGCCAGTAGTAATCCGGGCGGGGTAACACATACGCAGTATTTT

d_call: NA
clone_size: NA
v_call: TRBV11-2
j_call: TRBJ2-7
cdr3_aa: CASSLNKREQYF
cdr3_nt: TGTGCCAGCAGCCTAAATAAACGCGAGCAGTACTTC

d_call: NA
clone_size: NA
v_call: TRBV19
j_call: TRBJ1-1
cdr3_aa: CASTKAGTFSEAFF
cdr3_nt: TGTGCCAGTACCAAGGCAGGTACCTTCTCTGAAGCTTTCTTT